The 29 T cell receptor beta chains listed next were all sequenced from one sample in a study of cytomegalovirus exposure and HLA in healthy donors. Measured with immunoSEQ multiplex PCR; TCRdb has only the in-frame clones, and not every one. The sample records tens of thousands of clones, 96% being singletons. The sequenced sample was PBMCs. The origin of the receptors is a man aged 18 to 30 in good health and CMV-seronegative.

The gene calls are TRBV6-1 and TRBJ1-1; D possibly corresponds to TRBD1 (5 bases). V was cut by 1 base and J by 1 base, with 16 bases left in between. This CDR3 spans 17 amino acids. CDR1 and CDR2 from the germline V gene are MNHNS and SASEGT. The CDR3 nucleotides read TGTGCCAGCAGTGAAGGCTACGGAGGGACTCCGAACACTGAAGCTTTCTTT. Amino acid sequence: CASSEGYGGTPNTEAFF.

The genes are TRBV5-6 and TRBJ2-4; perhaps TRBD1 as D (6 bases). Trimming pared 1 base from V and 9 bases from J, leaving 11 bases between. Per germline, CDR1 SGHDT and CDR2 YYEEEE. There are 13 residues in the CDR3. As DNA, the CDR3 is TGTGCCAGCAGCTTGAAGGGGGACGGCATTCAGTACTTC. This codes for CASSLKGDGIQYF.

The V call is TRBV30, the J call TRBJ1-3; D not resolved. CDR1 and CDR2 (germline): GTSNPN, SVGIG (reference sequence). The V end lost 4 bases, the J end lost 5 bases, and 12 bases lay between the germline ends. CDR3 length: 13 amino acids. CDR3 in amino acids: CAWMAETRNTIYF. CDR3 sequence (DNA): TGTGCCTGGATGGCCGAAACTAGAAACACCATATATTTT. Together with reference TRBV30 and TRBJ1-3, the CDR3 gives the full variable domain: SQTIHQWPATLVQPVGSPLSLECTVEGTSNPNLYWYRQAAGRGLQLLFYSVGIGQISSEVPQNLSASRPQDRQFILSSKKLLLSDSGFYLCAWMAETRNTIYFGEGSWLTVV.

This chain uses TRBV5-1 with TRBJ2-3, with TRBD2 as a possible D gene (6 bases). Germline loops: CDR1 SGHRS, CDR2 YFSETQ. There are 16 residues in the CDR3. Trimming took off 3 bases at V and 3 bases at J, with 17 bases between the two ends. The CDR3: CASSWRGLVGTDTQYF. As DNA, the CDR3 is TGCGCCAGCAGCTGGAGGGGTCTTGTTGGGACAGATACGCAGTATTTT.

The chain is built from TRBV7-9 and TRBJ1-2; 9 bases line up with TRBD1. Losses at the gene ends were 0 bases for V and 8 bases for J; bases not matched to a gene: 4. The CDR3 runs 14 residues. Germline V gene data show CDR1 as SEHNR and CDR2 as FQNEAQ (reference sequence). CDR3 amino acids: CASSLAGTGYGYTF. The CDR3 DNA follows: TGTGCCAGCAGCTTAGCCGGGACAGGGTACGGCTACACCTTC.

For the CDR3, the DNA is TGTGCCAGCAGTTTCAGGGAAACGACCTACAATGAGCAGTTCTTC. It encodes CASSFRETTYNEQFF. This sequence joins TRBV27 and TRBJ2-1; possible D gene TRBD1, 5 bases. The CDR3 contains 15 residues. V dropped 3 bases and J dropped 2 bases, with 11 bases sitting between them. Germline CDR1 reads MNHEY; CDR2 reads SMNVEV (reference sequence).

Here the CDR3 DNA reads TGCGCCAGCAGCTCGTCCACATCGACAGGGTTGTACGAGCAGTACTTC. It is translated as CASSSSTSTGLYEQYF. The chain is built from TRBV5-1 and TRBJ2-7, with 7 bases that match TRBD1. Germline V gene data show CDR1 as SGHRS and CDR2 as YFSETQ. Germline trimming cut 3 bases from V and 4 bases from J; bases unmatched to any gene: 13. The CDR3 has 16 amino acids.

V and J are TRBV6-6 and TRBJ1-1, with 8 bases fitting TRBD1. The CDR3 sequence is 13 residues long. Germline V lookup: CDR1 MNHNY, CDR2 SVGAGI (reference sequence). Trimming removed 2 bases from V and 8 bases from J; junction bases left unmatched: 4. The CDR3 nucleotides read TGTGCCAGCAGTTACCCCGGGACAGGAGAAGCTTTCTTT. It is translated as CASSYPGTGEAFF.

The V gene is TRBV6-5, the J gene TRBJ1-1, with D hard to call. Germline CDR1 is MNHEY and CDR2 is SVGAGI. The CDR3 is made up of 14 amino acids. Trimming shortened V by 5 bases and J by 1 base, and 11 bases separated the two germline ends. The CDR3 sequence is CASSEGSENTEAFF. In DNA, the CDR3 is TGTGCCAGCAGTGAGGGTTCCGAGAACACTGAAGCTTTCTTT.

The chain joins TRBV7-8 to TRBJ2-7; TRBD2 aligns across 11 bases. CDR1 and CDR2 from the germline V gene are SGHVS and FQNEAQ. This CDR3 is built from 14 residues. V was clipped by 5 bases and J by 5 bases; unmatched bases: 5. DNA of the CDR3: TGTGCCAGCAGCCCCTTGACTAGCGGGGACGAGCAGTACGTC. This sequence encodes CASSPLTSGDEQYV.

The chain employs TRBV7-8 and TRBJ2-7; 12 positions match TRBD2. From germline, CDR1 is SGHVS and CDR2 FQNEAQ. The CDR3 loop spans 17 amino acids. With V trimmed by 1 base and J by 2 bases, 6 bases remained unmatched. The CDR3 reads CASSLVGLAGLAYEQYV. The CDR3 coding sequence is TGTGCCAGCAGCTTAGTGGGACTAGCGGGCCTAGCCTACGAGCAGTACGTC.

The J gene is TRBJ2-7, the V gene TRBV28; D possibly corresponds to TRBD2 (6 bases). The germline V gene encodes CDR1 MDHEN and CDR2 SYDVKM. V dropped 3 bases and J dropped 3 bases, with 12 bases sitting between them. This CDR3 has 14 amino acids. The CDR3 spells CASSFGAGFYEQYF. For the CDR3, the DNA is TGTGCCAGCAGTTTTGGGGCGGGGTTCTACGAGCAGTACTTC.

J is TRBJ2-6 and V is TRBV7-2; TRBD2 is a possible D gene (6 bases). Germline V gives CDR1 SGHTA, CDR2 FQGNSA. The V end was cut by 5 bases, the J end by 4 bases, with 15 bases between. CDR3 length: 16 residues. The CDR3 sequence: CASSTRVGRGANVLTF. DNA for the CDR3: TGTGCCAGCAGCACCCGTGTAGGGAGGGGGGCCAACGTCCTGACTTTC.

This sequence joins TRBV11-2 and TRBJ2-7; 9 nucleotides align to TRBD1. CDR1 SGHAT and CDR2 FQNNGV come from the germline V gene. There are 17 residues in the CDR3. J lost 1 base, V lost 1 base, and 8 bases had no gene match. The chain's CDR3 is CASSLGTGAYLSYEQYV. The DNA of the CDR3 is TGTGCCAGCAGCTTAGGGACAGGGGCGTATCTGTCCTACGAGCAGTACGTC.

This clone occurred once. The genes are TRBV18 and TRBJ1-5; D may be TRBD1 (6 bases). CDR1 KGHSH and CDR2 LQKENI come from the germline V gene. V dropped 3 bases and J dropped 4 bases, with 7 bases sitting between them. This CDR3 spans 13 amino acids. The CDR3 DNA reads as TGTGCCAGCTCACCTGACAGGAATCAGCCCCAGCATTTT. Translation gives CASSPDRNQPQHF.

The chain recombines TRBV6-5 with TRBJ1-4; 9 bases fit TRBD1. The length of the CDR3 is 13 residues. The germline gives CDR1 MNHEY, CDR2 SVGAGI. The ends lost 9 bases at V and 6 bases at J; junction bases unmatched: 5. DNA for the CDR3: TGTGCCAGTGGGACAGGGTTTGATGAAAAACTGTTTTTT. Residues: CASGTGFDEKLFF.

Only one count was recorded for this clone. The CDR3 here is CATSGTGVSREKLFF. In DNA form, the CDR3 reads TGTGCCACTTCCGGGACAGGGGTCAGTCGGGAAAAACTGTTTTTT. The rearrangement joins TRBV28 to TRBJ1-4; 10 nucleotides agree with TRBD1. The germline V gene has CDR1 MDHEN and CDR2 SYDVKM. This CDR3 has 15 amino acids. After removal of 10 bases from V and 8 bases from J, the junction contained 13 bases not matched to a gene. Using reference TRBV28 and TRBJ1-4 for the parts outside the CDR3, the full variable domain is DVKVTQSSRYLVKRTGEKVFLECVQDMDHENMFWYRQDPGLGLRLIYFSYDVKMKEKGDIPEGYSVSREKKERFSLILESASTNQTSMYLCATSGTGVSREKLFFGSGTQLSVL.

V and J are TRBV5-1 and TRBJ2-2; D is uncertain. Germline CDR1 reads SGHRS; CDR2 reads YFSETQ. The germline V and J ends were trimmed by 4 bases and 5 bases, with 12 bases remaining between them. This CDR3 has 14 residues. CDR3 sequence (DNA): TGCGCCAGCAGCCTCTCGAGCCGGACCGGGGAGCTGTTTTTT. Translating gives CASSLSSRTGELFF.

The CDR3 loop is CASSQGNTGGETQYF. For the CDR3, the DNA is TGCGCCAGCAGCCAGGGGAACACAGGGGGGGAGACCCAGTACTTC. This rearrangement joins TRBV4-3 to TRBJ2-5; 8 bases line up with TRBD1. The CDR3 is made up of 15 amino acids. V was clipped by 3 bases and J by 5 bases; unmatched bases: 8. Germline V gene data show CDR1 as LGHNA and CDR2 as YSLEER.

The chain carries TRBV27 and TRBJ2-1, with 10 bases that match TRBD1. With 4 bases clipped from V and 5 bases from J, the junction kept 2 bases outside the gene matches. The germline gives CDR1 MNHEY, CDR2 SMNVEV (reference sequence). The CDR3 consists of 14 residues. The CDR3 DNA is TGTGCCAGCAGTTCCGGGACAGGGGACAATGAGCAGTTCTTC. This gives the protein CASSSGTGDNEQFF.

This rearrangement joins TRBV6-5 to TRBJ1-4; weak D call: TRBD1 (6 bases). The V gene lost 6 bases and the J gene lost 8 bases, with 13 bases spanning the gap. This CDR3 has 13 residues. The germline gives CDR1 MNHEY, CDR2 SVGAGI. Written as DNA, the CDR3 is TGTGCCAGCAGCTCTACAGGGTACGAAAAACTGTTTTTT. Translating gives CASSSTGYEKLFF.

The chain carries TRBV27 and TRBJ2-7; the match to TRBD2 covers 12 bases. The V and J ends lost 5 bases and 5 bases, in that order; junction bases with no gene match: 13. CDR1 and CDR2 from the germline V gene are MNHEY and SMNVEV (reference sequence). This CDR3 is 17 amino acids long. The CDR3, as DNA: TGTGCCAGCAGTCCCGCTAGCGGGAGGGCCTCCCTCGACGAGCAGTACTTC. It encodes CASSPASGRASLDEQYF.

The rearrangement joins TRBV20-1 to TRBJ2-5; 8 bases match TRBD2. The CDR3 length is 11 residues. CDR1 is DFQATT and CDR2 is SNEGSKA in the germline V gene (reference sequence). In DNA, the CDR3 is TGCAGCGGGACTAGAGGAGAGACCCAGTACTTC. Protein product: CSGTRGETQYF.

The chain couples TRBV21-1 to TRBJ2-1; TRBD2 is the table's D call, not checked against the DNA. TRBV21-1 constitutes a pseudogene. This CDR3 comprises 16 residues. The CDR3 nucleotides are TGTGCCAGCAGCAACGCTACTAGCGGGAGTGGCAATGAGCAGTTCTTC. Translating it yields CASSNATSGSGNEQFF.

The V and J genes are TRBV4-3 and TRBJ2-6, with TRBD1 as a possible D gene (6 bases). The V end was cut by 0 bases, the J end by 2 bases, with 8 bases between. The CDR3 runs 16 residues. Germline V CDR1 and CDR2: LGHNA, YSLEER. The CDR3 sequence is CASSQDPGAGANVLTF. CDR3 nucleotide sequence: TGCGCCAGCAGCCAAGATCCAGGGGCTGGGGCCAACGTCCTGACTTTC.

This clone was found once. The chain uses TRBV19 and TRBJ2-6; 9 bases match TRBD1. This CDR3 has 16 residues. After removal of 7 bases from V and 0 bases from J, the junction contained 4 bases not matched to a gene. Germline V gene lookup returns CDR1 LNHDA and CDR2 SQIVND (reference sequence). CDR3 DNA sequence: TGTGCCAGTACCGGGACAGGGCTCTCTGGGGCCAACGTCCTGACTTTC. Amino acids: CASTGTGLSGANVLTF.

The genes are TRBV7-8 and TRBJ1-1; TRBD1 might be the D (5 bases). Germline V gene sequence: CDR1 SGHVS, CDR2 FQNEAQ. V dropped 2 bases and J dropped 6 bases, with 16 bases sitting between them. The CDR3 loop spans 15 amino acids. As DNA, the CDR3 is TGTGCCAGCAGCTTATCGGCAGGGTATGTCGCTGAAGCTTTCTTT. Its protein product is CASSLSAGYVAEAFF.

The CDR3 DNA follows: TGTGCCAGCAGTTACGACTGGGGGGCAGGGGGCGTTGGCTACACCTTC. It is translated as CASSYDWGAGGVGYTF. The chain joins TRBV6-5 to TRBJ1-2; 8 nucleotides align to TRBD1. Germline lookup yields CDR1 MNHEY and CDR2 SVGAGI. J lost 7 bases, V lost 2 bases, and 12 bases had no gene match. The CDR3 sequence is 16 residues long.

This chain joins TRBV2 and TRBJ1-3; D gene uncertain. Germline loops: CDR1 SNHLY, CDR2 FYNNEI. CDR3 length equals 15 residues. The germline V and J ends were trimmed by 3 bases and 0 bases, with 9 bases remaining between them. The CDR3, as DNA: TGTGCCAGCAGTGAGGGCCTTGGCTCTGGAAACACCATATATTTT. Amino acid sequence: CASSEGLGSGNTIYF.